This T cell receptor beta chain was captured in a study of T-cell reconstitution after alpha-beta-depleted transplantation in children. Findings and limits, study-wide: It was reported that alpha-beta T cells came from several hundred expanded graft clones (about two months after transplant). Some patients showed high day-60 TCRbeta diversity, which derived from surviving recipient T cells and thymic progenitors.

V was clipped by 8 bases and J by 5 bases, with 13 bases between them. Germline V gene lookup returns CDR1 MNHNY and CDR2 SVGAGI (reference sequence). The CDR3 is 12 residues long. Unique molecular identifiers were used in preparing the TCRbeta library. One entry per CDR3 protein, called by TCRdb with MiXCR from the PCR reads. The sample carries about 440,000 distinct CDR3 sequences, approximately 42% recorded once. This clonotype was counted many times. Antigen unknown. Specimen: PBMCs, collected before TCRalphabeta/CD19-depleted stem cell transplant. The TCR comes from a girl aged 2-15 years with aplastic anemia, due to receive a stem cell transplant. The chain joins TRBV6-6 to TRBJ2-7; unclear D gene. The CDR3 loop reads CASAARNHEQYF. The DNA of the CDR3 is TGTGCCAGCGCCGCCAGGAACCACGAGCAGTACTTC.